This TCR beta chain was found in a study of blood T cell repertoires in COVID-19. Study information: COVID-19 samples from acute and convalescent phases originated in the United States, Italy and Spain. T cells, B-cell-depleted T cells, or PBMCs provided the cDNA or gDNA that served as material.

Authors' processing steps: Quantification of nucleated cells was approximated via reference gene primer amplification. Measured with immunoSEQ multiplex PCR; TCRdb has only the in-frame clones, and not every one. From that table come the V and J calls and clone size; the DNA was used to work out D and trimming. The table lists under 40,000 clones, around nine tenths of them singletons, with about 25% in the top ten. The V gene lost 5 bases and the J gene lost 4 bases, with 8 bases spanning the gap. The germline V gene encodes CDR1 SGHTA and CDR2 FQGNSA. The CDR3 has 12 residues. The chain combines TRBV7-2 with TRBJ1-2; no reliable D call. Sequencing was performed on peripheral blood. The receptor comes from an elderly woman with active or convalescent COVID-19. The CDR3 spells CASSERSYGYTF. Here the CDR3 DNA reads TGTGCCAGCAGCGAGAGGAGCTATGGCTACACCTTC.